The next 15 T cell receptor beta chains were all read from a single sample in a study of identical twins. TCRdb passed the 5' RACE reads through MiXCR, listing each CDR3 protein once. Among about 280,000 distinct CDR3 sequences listed, roughly 8.6% were seen once. These data also formed part of another study, on yellow fever vaccine responses in identical twins.

Sequenced material: memory (CD45RO+) T cells sorted from blood. The origin of the receptors is a woman under 30 in good health.

This chain uses TRBV7-9 with TRBJ2-6; tentative D call: TRBD1 (5 bases). CDR1 and CDR2 (germline): SEHNR, FQNEAQ (reference sequence). This CDR3 contains 16 residues. Trimming stripped 10 bases from V and 0 bases from J, with 16 bases between. CDR3 sequence (DNA): TGTGCCACCCATTGGTTGGGGCTCTCTGGGGCCAACGTCCTGACTTTC. It specifies CATHWLGLSGANVLTF.

J is TRBJ2-1 and V is TRBV12-3 or TRBV12-4, with unresolved D. V was cut by 5 bases and J by 2 bases, with 19 bases left in between. This CDR3 spans 17 amino acids. The CDR3 here is CASSPPREKAPYNEQFF. The DNA for the CDR3 is TGTGCCAGCAGTCCACCGAGAGAAAAAGCACCCTACAATGAGCAGTTCTTC.

This clonotype was recorded many times. This chain connects TRBV5-1 to TRBJ1-1; 7 bases match TRBD1. With 3 bases clipped from V and 4 bases from J, the junction kept 9 bases outside the gene matches. The V gene's germline CDR1 is SGHRS and CDR2 YFSETQ. The length of the CDR3 is 15 residues. CDR3 loop: CASSWRQGQGTEAFF. CDR3 nucleotides: TGCGCCAGCAGCTGGAGACAGGGCCAGGGCACTGAAGCTTTCTTT.

At least ten counts were recorded for this clonotype. The chain carries TRBV13 and TRBJ1-2; D ambiguous. CDR1 is PRHDT, CDR2 FYEKMQ, per germline (reference sequence). Trimming removed 0 bases from V and 8 bases from J, with 16 bases in between. There are 15 residues in the CDR3. In DNA form, the CDR3 reads TGTGCCAGCAGCTTAGGCGTGGGTAATGTAGGAGGCTACACCTTC. Protein sequence: CASSLGVGNVGGYTF. The whole variable domain, remainder taken from reference TRBV13 and TRBJ1-2, is AAGVIQSPRHLIKEKRETATLKCYPIPRHDTVYWYQQGPGQDPQFLISFYEKMQSDKGSIPDRFSAQQFSDYHSELNMSSLELGDSALYFCASSLGVGNVGGYTFGSGTRLTVV.

This clonotype has a count of ten or more. This chain links TRBV27 with TRBJ1-5; 9 nucleotides match TRBD1. The V segment lost 6 bases and the J segment 6 bases; nucleotides outside the gene matches: 6. The germline V gene encodes CDR1 MNHEY and CDR2 SMNVEV (reference sequence). This CDR3 is 14 amino acids long. Here the CDR3 reads CASRGQGRFQPQHF. The CDR3 region has the DNA TGTGCCAGCAGGGGACAGGGTCGGTTTCAGCCCCAGCATTTT.

At least ten counts were recorded for this clonotype. The conserved final phenylalanine or tryptophan is absent from the CDR3, which likely points to a read error. The limits of the CDR3 on the DNA are not certain, so only TCRdb's listed CDR3 is given. The CDR3 region is CASSLGGASALAL. This chain links TRBV7-2 with TRBJ1-3. Ends included, the CDR3 has 13 residues. Germline V gives CDR1 SGHTA, CDR2 FQGNSA.

This clonotype was observed at least ten times. The chain recombines TRBV6-6 with TRBJ2-5; tentative D call: TRBD2 (6 bases). The V and J ends lost 6 bases and 5 bases respectively, with 7 bases between them. The germline gives CDR1 MNHNY, CDR2 SVGAGI (reference sequence). This CDR3 region has 11 residues. CDR3 coding DNA: TGTGCCAGCAGCGCGGGGGAGACCCAGTACTTC. Translation gives CASSAGETQYF.

The genes are TRBV7-6 and TRBJ2-1; 7 positions match TRBD2. The CDR3 sequence is 15 residues long. Trimming removed 4 bases from V and 6 bases from J; junction bases left unmatched: 9. Germline V gene lookup returns CDR1 SGHVS and CDR2 FNYEAQ. This CDR3 is CASSWEGASGNEQFF. In nucleotides, the CDR3 is TGTGCCAGCAGCTGGGAGGGCGCGAGTGGCAATGAGCAGTTCTTC.

There are many counts of this clonotype. The chain couples TRBV12-3 or TRBV12-4 to TRBJ2-7, with 10 bases identical to TRBD2. J gave up 3 bases and V 5 bases, and 7 bases lay outside the gene matches. CDR3 length equals 15 residues. The CDR3 coding sequence is TGTGCCAGCAGTCCCCCTAGCGGGAGTATCTACGAGCAGTACTTC. This gives the protein CASSPPSGSIYEQYF.

This clonotype was counted at least ten times. The chain couples TRBV7-9 to TRBJ1-4, with TRBD1 matching over 10 bases. The CDR3 spans 17 residues. Trimming cost V 4 bases and J 3 bases; bases outside gene matches: 8. Germline V gene sequence: CDR1 SEHNR, CDR2 FQNEAQ (reference sequence). CDR3 nucleotide sequence: TGTGCCAGCAGCTCGAGCGACAGGGGGCTAGCTAATGAAAAACTGTTTTTT. Translating gives CASSSSDRGLANEKLFF.

This clonotype occurred many times. CDR3 in amino acids: CATSPGPHQETQYF. The CDR3 DNA is TGTGCCACCAGTCCGGGACCTCACCAAGAGACCCAGTACTTC. The chain has TRBV24-1 and TRBJ2-5; D may match TRBD1 or TRBD2 (5 bases each). Germline V CDR1 and CDR2: KGHDR, SFDVKD. Trimming left V 6 bases short and J 0 bases short, with 10 bases between. The CDR3 totals 14 residues.

This clonotype was seen ten or more times. J is TRBJ1-2 and V is TRBV3-1, with D hard to call. The CDR3 runs to 11 residues. CDR1 is LGHDT, CDR2 YNNKEL, per germline (reference sequence). The V end lost 0 bases, the J end lost 7 bases, and 3 bases lay between the germline ends. The CDR3 DNA follows: TGTGCCAGCAGCCAAGATAGTGGCTACACCTTC. As protein: CASSQDSGYTF. Based on the CDR3 plus reference TRBV3-1 and TRBJ1-2, the full variable domain is DTAVSQTPKYLVTQMGNDKSIKCEQNLGHDTMYWYKQDSKKFLKIMFSYNNKELIINETVPNRFSPKSPDKAHLNLHINSLELGDSAVYFCASSQDSGYTFGSGTRLTVV.

The chain combines TRBV10-3 with TRBJ1-2; D uncertain. Germline loops: CDR1 ENHRY, CDR2 SYGVKD. Trimming stripped 10 bases from V and 4 bases from J, with 16 bases between. The CDR3 contains 13 residues. The CDR3 region is CATRVSPSYGYTF. The CDR3 nucleotides read TGTGCCACCCGGGTCTCACCCAGCTATGGCTACACCTTC.

This clonotype came up a few times. This chain connects TRBV4-1 to TRBJ2-1, with 9 bases fitting TRBD1. The CDR3 sequence is 16 residues long. Germline lookup yields CDR1 MGHRA and CDR2 YSYEKL. J lost 7 bases, V lost 1 base, and 8 bases had no gene match. The CDR3: CASSQAATGGFNEQFF. The CDR3 DNA is TGCGCCAGCAGCCAAGCCGCGACAGGGGGATTTAATGAGCAGTTCTTC.

V gene TRBV28 combines with J gene TRBJ2-3, with 10 bases matching TRBD2. Germline V gene lookup returns CDR1 MDHEN and CDR2 SYDVKM. This CDR3 has 17 residues. V was clipped by 3 bases and J by 5 bases; unmatched bases: 11. The CDR3 DNA is TGTGCCAGCAGTTTTCGGCTAGCGGGAGTAAATGAAGATACGCAGTATTTT. Translated, it gives CASSFRLAGVNEDTQYF. The full variable domain, rest sourced from reference TRBV28 and TRBJ2-3, is DVKVTQSSRYLVKRTGEKVFLECVQDMDHENMFWYRQDPGLGLRLIYFSYDVKMKEKGDIPEGYSVSREKKERFSLILESASTNQTSMYLCASSFRLAGVNEDTQYFGPGTRLTVL.